The 8 T cell receptor beta chains given below trace back to one sample, sequenced in a study of control samples from healthy donors and cancer patients. Clones were read by immunoSEQ multiplex PCR, and TCRdb kept only the in-frame ones, dropping some. The sample includes around 120,000 clones, roughly nine tenths seen only once; the top ten take 7.8%. The sample taken for sequencing was blood. These receptors were taken from a woman between 18 and 29 years old in good health.

The V and J genes are TRBV7-2 and TRBJ2-1, with D perhaps TRBD2 (6 bases). The length of the CDR3 is 15 residues. Per the germline V gene, CDR1 is SGHTA and CDR2 is FQGNSA. Trimming left V 4 bases short and J 4 bases short, with 14 bases between. CDR3 in DNA: TGTGCCAGCAGCTGGGACTTACGACATTACAATGAGCAGTTCTTC. Residues: CASSWDLRHYNEQFF.

This chain uses TRBV2 with TRBJ1-3; 10 bases are shared with TRBD1. J lost 4 bases, V lost 5 bases, and 2 bases had no gene match. The CDR3 runs to 14 residues. Germline V gene lookup returns CDR1 SNHLY and CDR2 FYNNEI. CDR3 nucleotide sequence: TGTGCCAGCAGTCGGGACAGGGGAGGAAACACCATATATTTT. It encodes CASSRDRGGNTIYF.

The CDR3 region has the DNA TGTGCCAGCTCACTCCGTCCAGGGGGCGCGTTATATGGCTACACCTTC. Its protein is CASSLRPGGALYGYTF. The chain employs TRBV18 and TRBJ1-2, with 8 bases lining up with TRBD1. The CDR3 contains 16 residues. After removal of 4 bases from V and 5 bases from J, the junction contained 12 bases not matched to a gene. The germline gives CDR1 KGHSH, CDR2 LQKENI.

This clone showed up just once. V and J are TRBV29-1 and TRBJ2-5; D may be TRBD1 (6 bases). This CDR3 has 14 residues. Trimming took 1 base from V and 2 from J, leaving 11 bases between them. The V gene's germline CDR1 is SQVTM and CDR2 ANQGSEA. CDR3 in DNA: TGCAGCGTTGAAGGGGGTAGGGGGCAAGAGACCCAGTACTTC. Protein product: CSVEGGRGQETQYF. Full variable domain (rest looked up from reference TRBV29-1 and TRBJ2-5): SAVISQKPSRDICQRGTSLTIQCQVDSQVTMMFWYRQQPGQSLTLIATANQGSEATYESGFVIDKFPISRPNLTFSTLTVSNMSPEDSSIYLCSVEGGRGQETQYFGPGTRLLVL.

This chain links TRBV11-3 with TRBJ2-1; D gene uncertain. Germline-derived CDR1 and CDR2 are SGHNT and YENEEA. V lost 5 bases and J lost 9, with 14 bases in between. This CDR3 has 13 amino acids. CDR3 nucleotides: TGTGCCAGCAGCCGAACCTATATGGGTGAGCAGTTCTTC. Protein sequence: CASSRTYMGEQFF. Variable domain in full (rest from reference TRBV11-3 and TRBJ2-1): EAGVVQSPRYKIIEKKQPVAFWCNPISGHNTLYWYLQNLGQGPELLIRYENEEAVDDSQLPKDRFSAERLKGVDSTLKIQPAELGDSAVYLCASSRTYMGEQFFGPGTRLTVL.

In this sample, this clone turned up once. This rearrangement joins TRBV5-4 to TRBJ1-3; TRBD1 agrees at 10 bases. Per germline, CDR1 SGHNT and CDR2 YYREEE (reference sequence). J gave up 2 bases and V 3 bases, and 2 bases lay outside the gene matches. This CDR3 contains 15 residues. CDR3 amino acids: CASSSDRGPGNTIYF. CDR3 nucleotide sequence: TGTGCCAGCAGCTCCGACAGGGGGCCTGGAAACACCATATATTTT.

V usage is TRBV27 and J usage is TRBJ2-1; a weak D match, TRBD1 (5 bases). CDR1 is MNHEY and CDR2 is SMNVEV in the germline V gene (reference sequence). V dropped 5 bases and J dropped 3 bases, with 5 bases sitting between them. The CDR3 runs 12 residues. The CDR3 sequence is CASSTGYNEQFF. CDR3 in DNA: TGTGCCAGCAGTACAGGCTACAATGAGCAGTTCTTC.

J is TRBJ1-2 and V is TRBV19; D might be TRBD1 (5 bases). This CDR3 spans 19 amino acids. The ends were cut back, 3 bases at V and 5 bases at J, with 28 bases in the middle. Germline V lookup: CDR1 LNHDA, CDR2 SQIVND (reference sequence). This chain's CDR3 is CASSILFQGPGSIAYGYTF. For the CDR3, the DNA is TGTGCCAGTAGTATTCTTTTTCAGGGACCCGGATCCATTGCTTATGGCTACACCTTC.